This T cell receptor beta chain was recorded in a study of blood T cell repertoires in COVID-19. Background on the study: Samples came from the United States, Italy and Spain, spanning acute and convalescent COVID-19. Sample material is recorded as cDNA or gDNA derived from T cells, B-cell-depleted T cells, or PBMCs.

Original handling: For nucleated cells, counts were estimated from reference gene primer amplification. Profiled with immunoSEQ multiplex PCR; TCRdb holds only in-frame clones, not every one. That table furnishes V, J and clone size, whereas the DNA furnished D and trimming. The table records approximately 100,000 clones, 91% of them present only once. The receptor was derived from a man aged 45 to 65 with acute or convalescent COVID-19. The sequenced sample was peripheral blood.

The CDR3 DNA sequence: TGTGCCAGCAGCCCGGGACTAGCGGGGGGCATTGATACGCAGTATTTT. This sequence encodes CASSPGLAGGIDTQYF. The V gene is TRBV6-6, the J gene TRBJ2-3; 15 bases are shared with TRBD2. Germline V CDR1 and CDR2: MNHNY, SVGAGI (reference sequence). The CDR3 sequence is 16 residues long. With 6 bases clipped from V and 6 bases from J, the junction kept 7 bases outside the gene matches.